This T cell receptor (beta chain) came from a study of T cell responses to AZD1222 COVID-19 vaccine. This table comes from immunoSEQ multiplex PCR, and its TCRdb copy is limited to in-frame clones, with some not included. Counted here are about 180,000 clones, 85% to 95% occurring once; the ten biggest clones make up around 2.6%. This clone came up a few times. The CDR3 sequence is 15 residues long. V lost 2 bases, J lost 3 bases, and 11 bases lay in between. Per the germline V gene, CDR1 is MDHEN and CDR2 is SYDVKM. The chain joins TRBV28 to TRBJ1-3; TRBD1 is a possible D gene (6 bases). The clonotype comes from an adult in good health. The sample here was peripheral blood, taken on day 0 of AZD1222 vaccination. CDR3 protein: CASSLRGGSGNTIYF. The CDR3 DNA is TGTGCCAGCAGTTTACGAGGGGGAAGTGGAAACACCATATATTTT. Filled out from reference TRBV28 and TRBJ1-3, the complete variable domain reads DVKVTQSSRYLVKRTGEKVFLECVQDMDHENMFWYRQDPGLGLRLIYFSYDVKMKEKGDIPEGYSVSREKKERFSLILESASTNQTSMYLCASSLRGGSGNTIYFGEGSWLTVV.